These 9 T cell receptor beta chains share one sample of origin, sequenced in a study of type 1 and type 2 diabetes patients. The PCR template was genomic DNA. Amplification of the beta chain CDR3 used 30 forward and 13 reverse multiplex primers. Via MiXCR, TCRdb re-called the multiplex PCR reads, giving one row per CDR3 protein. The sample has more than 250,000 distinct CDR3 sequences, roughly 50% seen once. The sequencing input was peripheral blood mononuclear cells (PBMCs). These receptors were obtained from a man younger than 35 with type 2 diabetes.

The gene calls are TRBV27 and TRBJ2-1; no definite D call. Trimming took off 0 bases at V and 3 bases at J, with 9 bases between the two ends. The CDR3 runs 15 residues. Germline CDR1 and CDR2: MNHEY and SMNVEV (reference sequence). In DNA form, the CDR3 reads TGTGCCAGCAGTTTATCCCCGCCGGACTACAATGAGCAGTTCTTC. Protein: CASSLSPPDYNEQFF.

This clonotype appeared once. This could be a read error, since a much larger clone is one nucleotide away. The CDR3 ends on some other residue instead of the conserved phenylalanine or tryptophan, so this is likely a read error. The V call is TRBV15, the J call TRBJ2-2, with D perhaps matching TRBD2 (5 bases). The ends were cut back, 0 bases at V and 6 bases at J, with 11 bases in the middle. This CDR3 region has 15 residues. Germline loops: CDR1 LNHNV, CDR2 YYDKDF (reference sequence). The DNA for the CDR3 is TGTGCCACCAGCAGAGATCCGGGGTCGGCCGGGGAGCTGTTTATT. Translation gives CATSRDPGSAGELFI.

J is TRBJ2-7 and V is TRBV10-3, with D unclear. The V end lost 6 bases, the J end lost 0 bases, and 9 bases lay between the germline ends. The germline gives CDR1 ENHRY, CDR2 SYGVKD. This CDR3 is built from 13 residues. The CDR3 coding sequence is TGTGCCATCAGGACGGAGAGCTCCTACGAGCAGTACTTC. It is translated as CAIRTESSYEQYF.

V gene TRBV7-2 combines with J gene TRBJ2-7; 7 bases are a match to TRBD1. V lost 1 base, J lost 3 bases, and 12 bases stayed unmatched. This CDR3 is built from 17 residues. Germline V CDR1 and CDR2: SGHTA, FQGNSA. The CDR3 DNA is TGTGCCAGCAGCTTAGATTCAAGGGACAGAGGGATCTACGAGCAGTACTTC. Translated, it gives CASSLDSRDRGIYEQYF.

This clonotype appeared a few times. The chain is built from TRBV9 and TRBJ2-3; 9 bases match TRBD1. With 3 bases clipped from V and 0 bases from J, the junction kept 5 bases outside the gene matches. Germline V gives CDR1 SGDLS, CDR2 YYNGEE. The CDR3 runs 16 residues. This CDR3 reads CASSAAGTGSTDTQYF. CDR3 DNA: TGTGCCAGCAGCGCGGCCGGGACAGGGAGCACAGATACGCAGTATTTT.

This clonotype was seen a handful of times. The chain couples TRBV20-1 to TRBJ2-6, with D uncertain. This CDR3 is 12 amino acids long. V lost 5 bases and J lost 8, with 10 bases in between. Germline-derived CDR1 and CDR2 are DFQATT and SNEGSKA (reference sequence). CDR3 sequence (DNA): TGCAGTGCTTTACAAAGACCCAACGTCCTGACTTTC. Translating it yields CSALQRPNVLTF.

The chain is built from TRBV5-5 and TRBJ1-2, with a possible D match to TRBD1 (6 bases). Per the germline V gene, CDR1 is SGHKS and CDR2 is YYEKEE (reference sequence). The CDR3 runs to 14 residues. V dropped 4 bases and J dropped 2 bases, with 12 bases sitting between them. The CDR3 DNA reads TGTGCCAGCAGCCCCTGGCAGGGGAACTATGGCTACACCTTC. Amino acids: CASSPWQGNYGYTF.

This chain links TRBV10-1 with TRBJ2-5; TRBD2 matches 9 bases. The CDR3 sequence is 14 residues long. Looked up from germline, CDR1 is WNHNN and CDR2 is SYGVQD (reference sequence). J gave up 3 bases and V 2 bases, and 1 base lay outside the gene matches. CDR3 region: CASSEVAGEETQYF. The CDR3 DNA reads TGCGCCAGCAGTGAGGTAGCGGGAGAAGAGACCCAGTACTTC.

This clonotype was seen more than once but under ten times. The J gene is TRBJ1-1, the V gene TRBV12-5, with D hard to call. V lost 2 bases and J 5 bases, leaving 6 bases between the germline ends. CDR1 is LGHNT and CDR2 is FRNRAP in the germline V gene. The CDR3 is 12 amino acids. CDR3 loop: CASGLRGTEAFF. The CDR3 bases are TGTGCTAGTGGTTTGCGCGGGACTGAAGCTTTCTTT.